The clone carrying this T cell receptor (beta chain) was detected only once. Its cognate antigen is unknown. These data come from a study of shared clonotypes between healthy human individuals. Findings and caveats of the study: Tissues were not sampled, only blood, and their repertoires likely differ.

HIV-negative, healthy adults without recent acute infections or vaccinations were the donors. There were only Caucasian adults among the donors, and all lived in Nashville, Tennessee. Negatively enriched CD4+ T cells were divided by CD45RA into naive and memory. Germline CDR1 and CDR2: MNHNY and SVGAGI (reference sequence). CDR3 length equals 12 residues. V gave up 8 bases and J gave up 4 bases, with 11 bases separating them. Assay used: immunoSEQ multiplex PCR; TCRdb lists only in-frame clones, some missing. Of 1,100,000 or so clones in the sample, about 80% were seen once. V is TRBV6-6 and J is TRBJ1-2, with D perhaps TRBD1 (5 bases). The specimen sequenced was memory CD4+ T cells from PBMCs. This sample's subset: CD45RA-negative fraction. This TCR derives from a man between 18 and 29 years old in good health. Some clones in this sample may be carry-over from other donors' samples. CDR3 region: CASGTDTYGYTF. DNA for the CDR3: TGTGCCAGCGGGACTGATACCTATGGCTACACCTTC.